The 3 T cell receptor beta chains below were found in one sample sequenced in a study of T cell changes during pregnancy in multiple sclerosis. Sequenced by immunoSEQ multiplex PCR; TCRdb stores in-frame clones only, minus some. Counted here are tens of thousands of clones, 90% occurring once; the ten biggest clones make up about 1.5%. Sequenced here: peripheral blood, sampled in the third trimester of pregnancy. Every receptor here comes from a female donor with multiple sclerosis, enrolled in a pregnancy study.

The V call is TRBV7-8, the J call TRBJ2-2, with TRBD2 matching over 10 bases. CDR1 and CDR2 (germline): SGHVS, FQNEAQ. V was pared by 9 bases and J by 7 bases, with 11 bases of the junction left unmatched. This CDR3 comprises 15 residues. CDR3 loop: CASTHRLAGHGELFF. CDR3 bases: TGTGCCAGTACCCATAGACTAGCGGGTCACGGGGAGCTGTTTTTT. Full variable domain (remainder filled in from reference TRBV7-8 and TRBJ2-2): GAGVSQSPRYKVAKRGQDVALRCDPISGHVSLFWYQQALGQGPEFLTYFQNEAQLDKSGLPSDRFFAERPEGSVSTLKIQRTQQEDSAVYLCASTHRLAGHGELFFGEGSRLTVL.

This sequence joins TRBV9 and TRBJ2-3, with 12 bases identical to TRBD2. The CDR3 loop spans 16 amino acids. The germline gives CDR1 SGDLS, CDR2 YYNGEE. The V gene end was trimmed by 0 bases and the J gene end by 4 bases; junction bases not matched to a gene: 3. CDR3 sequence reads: CASSVAPSGGADTQYF. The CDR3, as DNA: TGTGCCAGCAGCGTAGCCCCTAGCGGGGGGGCAGATACGCAGTATTTT.

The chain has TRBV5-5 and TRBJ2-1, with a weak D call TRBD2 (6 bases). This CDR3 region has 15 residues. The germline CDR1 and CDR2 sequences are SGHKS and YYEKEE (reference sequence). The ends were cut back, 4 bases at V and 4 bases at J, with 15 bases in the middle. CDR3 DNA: TGTGCCAGCAGCGGAGGGGCTGACTCTTACAATGAGCAGTTCTTC. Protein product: CASSGGADSYNEQFF.